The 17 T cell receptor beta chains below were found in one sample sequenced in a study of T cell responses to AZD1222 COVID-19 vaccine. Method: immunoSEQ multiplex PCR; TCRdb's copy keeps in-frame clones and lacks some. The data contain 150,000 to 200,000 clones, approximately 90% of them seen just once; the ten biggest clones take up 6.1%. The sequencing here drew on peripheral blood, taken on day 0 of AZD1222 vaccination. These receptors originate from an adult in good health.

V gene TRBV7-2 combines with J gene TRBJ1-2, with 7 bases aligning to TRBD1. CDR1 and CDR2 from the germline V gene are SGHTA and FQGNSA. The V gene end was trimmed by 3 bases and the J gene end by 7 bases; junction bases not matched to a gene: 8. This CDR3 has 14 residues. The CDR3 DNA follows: TGTGCCAGCAGCTTGGCTACAGGGGCGGGTGGCTACACCTTC. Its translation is CASSLATGAGGYTF.

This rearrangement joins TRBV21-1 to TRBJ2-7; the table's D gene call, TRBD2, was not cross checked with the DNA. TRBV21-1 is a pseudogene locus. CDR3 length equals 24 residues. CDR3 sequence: CASSKAALRLRLAGNWGRSYGQYF. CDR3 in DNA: TGTGCCAGCAGCAAAGCAGCACTCCGGCTTCGACTAGCGGGGAACTGGGGGAGGTCGTATGGGCAGTACTTC.

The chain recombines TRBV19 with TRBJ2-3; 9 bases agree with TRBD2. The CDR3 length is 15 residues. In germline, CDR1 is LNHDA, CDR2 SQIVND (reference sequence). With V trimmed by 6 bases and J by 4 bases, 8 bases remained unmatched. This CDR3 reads CASRVKRGASDTQYF. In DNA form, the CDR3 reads TGTGCCAGTAGAGTCAAGCGGGGGGCCTCAGATACGCAGTATTTT.

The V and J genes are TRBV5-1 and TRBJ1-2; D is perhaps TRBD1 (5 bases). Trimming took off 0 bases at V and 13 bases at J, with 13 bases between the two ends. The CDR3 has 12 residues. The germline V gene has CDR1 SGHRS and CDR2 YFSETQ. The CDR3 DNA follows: TGCGCCAGCAGCTTGGAGCCGACAGAAACCACCTTC. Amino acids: CASSLEPTETTF.

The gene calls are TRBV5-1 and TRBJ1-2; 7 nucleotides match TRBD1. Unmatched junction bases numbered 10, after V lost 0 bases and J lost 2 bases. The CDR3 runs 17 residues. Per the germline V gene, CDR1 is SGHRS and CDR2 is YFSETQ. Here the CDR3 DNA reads TGCGCCAGCAGCTTGGGGGAGTGGGGACAGAAAAACTATGGCTACACCTTC. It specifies CASSLGEWGQKNYGYTF.

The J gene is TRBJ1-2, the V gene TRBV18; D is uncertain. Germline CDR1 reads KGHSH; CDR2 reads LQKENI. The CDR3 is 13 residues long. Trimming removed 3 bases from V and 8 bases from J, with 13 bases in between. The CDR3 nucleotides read TGTGCCAGCTCACCGCTAAGCATTAGCGGCTACACCTTC. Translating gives CASSPLSISGYTF.

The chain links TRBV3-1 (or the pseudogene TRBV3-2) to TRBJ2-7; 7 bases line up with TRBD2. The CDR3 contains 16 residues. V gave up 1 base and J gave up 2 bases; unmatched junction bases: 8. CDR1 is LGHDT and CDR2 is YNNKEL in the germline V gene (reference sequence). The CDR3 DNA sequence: TGTGCCAGCAGCCAAGCCAGCGGGATGGGCACCTACGAGCAGTACTTC. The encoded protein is CASSQASGMGTYEQYF.

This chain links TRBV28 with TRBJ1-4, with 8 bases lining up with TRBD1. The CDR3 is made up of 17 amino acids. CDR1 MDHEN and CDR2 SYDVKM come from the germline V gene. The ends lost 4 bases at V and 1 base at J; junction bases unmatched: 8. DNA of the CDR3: TGTGCCAGCAGTTCCACGACAGGGGCGCTAACTAATGAAAAACTGTTTTTT. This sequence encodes CASSSTTGALTNEKLFF.

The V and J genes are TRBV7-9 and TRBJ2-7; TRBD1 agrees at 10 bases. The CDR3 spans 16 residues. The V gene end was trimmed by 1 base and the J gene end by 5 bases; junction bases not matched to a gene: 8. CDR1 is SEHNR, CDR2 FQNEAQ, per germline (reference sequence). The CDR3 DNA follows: TGTGCCAGCAGCTTAGTTGGGACAGGGGAAATCAACGAGCAGTACTTC. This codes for CASSLVGTGEINEQYF. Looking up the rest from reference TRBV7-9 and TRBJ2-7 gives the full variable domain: DTGVSQNPRHKITKRGQNVTFRCDPISEHNRLYWYRQTLGQGPEFLTYFQNEAQLEKSRLLSDRFSAERPKGSFSTLEIQRTEQGDSAMYLCASSLVGTGEINEQYFGPGTRLTVT.

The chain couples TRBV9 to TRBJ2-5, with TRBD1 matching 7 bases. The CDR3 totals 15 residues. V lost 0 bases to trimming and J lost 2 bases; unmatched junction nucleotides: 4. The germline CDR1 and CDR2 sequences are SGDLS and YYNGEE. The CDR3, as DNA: TGTGCCAGCAGCGTAGCCCCGGACAGGCAAGAGACCCAGTACTTC. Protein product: CASSVAPDRQETQYF.

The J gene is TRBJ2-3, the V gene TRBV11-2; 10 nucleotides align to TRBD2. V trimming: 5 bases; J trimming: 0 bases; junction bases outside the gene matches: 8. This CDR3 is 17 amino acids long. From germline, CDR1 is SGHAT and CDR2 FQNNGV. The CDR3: CASSTRTSGTSTDTQYF. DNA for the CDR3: TGTGCCAGCAGCACCCGGACTAGCGGTACTAGCACAGATACGCAGTATTTT.

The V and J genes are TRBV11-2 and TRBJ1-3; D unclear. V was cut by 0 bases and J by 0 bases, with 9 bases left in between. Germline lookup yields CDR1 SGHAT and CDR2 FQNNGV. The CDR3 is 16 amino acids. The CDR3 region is CASSLDDWSSGNTIYF. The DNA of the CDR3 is TGTGCCAGCAGCTTAGACGACTGGAGCTCTGGAAACACCATATATTTT.

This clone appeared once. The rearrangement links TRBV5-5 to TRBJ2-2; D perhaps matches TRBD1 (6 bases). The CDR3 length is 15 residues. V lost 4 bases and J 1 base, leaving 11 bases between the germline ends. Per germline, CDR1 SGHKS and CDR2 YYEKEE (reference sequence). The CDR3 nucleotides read TGTGCCAGCAGCCCGGGACACGTGAACACCGGGGAGCTGTTTTTT. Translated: CASSPGHVNTGELFF.

The CDR3 region has the DNA TGCAGCGTCGCTACAGGGGATGAGCAGTTCTTC. Its translation is CSVATGDEQFF. V gene TRBV29-1 combines with J gene TRBJ2-1; 7 bases line up with TRBD1. The V and J ends lost 6 bases and 8 bases, in that order; junction bases with no gene match: 4. There are 11 residues in the CDR3. The germline V gene encodes CDR1 SQVTM and CDR2 ANQGSEA.

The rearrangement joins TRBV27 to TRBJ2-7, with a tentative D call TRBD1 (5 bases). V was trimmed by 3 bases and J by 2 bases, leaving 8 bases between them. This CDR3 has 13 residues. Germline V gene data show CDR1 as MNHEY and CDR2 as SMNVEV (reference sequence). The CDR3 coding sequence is TGTGCCAGCAGTTTCAGGGTCCCCTACGAGCAGTACTTC. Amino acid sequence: CASSFRVPYEQYF.

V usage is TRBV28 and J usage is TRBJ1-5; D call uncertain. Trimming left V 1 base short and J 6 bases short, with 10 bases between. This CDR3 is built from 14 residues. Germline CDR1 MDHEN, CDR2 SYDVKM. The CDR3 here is CASSLLREGQPQHF. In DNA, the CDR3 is TGTGCCAGCAGTTTATTAAGGGAGGGTCAGCCCCAGCATTTT.

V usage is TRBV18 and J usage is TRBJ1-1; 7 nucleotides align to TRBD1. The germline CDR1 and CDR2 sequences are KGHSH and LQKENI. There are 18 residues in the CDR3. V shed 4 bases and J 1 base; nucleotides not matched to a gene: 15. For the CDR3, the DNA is TGTGCCAGCTCACTCAACTCGGACAGGAGCCACGGGAACACTGAAGCTTTCTTT. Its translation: CASSLNSDRSHGNTEAFF.